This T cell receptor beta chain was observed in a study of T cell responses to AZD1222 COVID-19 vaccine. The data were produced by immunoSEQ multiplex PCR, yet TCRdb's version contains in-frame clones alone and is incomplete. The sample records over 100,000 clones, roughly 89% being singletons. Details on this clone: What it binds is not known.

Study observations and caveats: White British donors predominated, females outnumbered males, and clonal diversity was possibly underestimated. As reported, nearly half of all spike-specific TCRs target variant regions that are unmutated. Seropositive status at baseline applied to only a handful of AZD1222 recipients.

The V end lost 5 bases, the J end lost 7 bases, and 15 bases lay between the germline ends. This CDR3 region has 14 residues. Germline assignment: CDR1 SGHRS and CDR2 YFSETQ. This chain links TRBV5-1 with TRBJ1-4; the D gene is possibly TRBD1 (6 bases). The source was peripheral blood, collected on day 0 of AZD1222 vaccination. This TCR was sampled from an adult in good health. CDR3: CASSGGARGEKLFF. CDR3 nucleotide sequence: TGCGCCAGCAGTGGGGGGGCAAGGGGTGAAAAACTGTTTTTT.